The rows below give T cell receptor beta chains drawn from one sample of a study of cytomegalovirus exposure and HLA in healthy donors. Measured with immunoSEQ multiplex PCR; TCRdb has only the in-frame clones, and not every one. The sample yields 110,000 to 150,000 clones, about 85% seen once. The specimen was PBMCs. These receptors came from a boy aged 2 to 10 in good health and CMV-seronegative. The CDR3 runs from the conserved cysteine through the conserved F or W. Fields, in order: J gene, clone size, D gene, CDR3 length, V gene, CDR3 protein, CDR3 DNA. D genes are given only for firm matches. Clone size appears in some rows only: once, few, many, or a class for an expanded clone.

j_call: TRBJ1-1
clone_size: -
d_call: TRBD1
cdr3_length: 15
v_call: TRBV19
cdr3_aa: CACCWTGVSATEAFF
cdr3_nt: TGTGCCTGCTGCTGGACAGGGGTGTCTGCCACTGAAGCTTTCTTT

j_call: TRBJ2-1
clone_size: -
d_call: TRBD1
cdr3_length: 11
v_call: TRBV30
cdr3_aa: CAWSDRGEQFF
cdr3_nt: TGTGCCTGGAGCGACAGGGGCGAGCAGTTCTTC

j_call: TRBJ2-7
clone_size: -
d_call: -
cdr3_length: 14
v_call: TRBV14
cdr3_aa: CASSRIGNSYEQYF
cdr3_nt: TGTGCCAGCAGCCGGATCGGGAACTCCTACGAGCAGTACTTC

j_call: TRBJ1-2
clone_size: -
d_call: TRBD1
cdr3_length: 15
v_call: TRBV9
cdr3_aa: CASSVAGGLDYGYTF
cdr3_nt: TGTGCCAGCAGCGTAGCAGGGGGCCTCGACTATGGCTACACCTTC

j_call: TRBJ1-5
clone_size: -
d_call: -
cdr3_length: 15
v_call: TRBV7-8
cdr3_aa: CASSSDGGSNQPQHF
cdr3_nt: TGTGCCAGCAGCTCGGACGGGGGAAGCAATCAGCCCCAGCATTTT

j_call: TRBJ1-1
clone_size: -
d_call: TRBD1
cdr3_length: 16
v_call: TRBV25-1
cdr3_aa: CASSDLTGGLNTEAFF
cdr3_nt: TGTGCCAGCAGTGACCTGACAGGGGGGCTGAACACTGAAGCTTTCTTT

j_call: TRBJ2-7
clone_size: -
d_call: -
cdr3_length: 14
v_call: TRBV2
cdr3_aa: CALWGRGSSYEQYF
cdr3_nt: TGTGCCTTGTGGGGGCGGGGGTCGTCCTACGAGCAGTACTTC

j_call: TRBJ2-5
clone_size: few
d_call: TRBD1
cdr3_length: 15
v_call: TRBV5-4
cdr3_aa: CARSWTGEGQETQYF
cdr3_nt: TGTGCCAGAAGTTGGACAGGGGAGGGACAAGAGACCCAGTACTTC

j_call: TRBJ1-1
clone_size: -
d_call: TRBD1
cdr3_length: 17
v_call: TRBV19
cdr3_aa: CASSIGIGQGGHTEAFF
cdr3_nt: TGTGCCAGTAGTATAGGAATAGGACAGGGAGGTCACACTGAAGCTTTCTTT

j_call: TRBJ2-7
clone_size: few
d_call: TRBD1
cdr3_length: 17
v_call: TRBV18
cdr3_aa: CASSRGTGGAQSYEQYF
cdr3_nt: TGTGCCAGCTCACGCGGGACAGGGGGCGCCCAGTCCTACGAGCAGTACTTC

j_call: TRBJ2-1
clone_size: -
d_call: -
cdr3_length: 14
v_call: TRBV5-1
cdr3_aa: CASRRQGNYNEQFF
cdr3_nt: TGCGCCAGCAGACGTCAGGGGAACTACAATGAGCAGTTCTTC

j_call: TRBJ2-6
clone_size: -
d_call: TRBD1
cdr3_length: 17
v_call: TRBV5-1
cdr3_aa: CASSGGQGYSGANVLTF
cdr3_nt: TGCGCCAGCAGCGGGGGACAGGGTTACTCTGGGGCCAACGTCCTGACTTTC

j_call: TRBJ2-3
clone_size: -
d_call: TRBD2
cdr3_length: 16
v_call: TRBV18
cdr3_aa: CASSPISGGSTDTQYF
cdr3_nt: TGTGCCAGCTCACCAATAAGCGGGGGTAGCACAGATACGCAGTATTTT

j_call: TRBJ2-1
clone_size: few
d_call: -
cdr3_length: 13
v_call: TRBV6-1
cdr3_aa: CASSSTSLHEQFF
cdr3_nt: TGTGCCAGCAGTTCGACTAGTCTTCATGAGCAGTTCTTC

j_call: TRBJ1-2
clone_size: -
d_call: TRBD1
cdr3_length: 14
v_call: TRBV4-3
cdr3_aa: CASSPSAGDSGYTF
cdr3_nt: TGCGCCAGCAGCCCCTCAGCCGGGGACAGTGGCTACACCTTC

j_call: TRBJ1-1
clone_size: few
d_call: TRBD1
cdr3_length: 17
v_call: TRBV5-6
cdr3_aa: CASTSATGDYAGTEAFF
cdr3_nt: TGTGCCAGCACCTCGGCGACAGGGGACTACGCGGGCACTGAAGCTTTCTTT

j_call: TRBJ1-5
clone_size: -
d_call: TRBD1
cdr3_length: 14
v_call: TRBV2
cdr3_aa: CASRNRGQGQPQHF
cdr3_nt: TGTGCCAGCAGGAACAGGGGGCAGGGTCAGCCCCAGCATTTT

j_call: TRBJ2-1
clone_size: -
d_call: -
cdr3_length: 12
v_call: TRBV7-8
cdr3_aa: CASSRGANEQFF
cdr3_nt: TGTGCCAGCAGCCGGGGAGCCAATGAGCAGTTCTTC

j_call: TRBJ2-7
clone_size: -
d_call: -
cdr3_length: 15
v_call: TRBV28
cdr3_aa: CASSTTGTSDFEQYF
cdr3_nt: TGTGCCAGCAGTACGACCGGGACTTCAGACTTCGAGCAGTACTTC

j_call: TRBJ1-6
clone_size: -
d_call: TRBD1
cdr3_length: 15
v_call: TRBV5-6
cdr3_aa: CASSGKRDRASPLHF
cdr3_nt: TGTGCCAGCAGCGGCAAGCGGGACAGGGCTTCACCCCTCCACTTT

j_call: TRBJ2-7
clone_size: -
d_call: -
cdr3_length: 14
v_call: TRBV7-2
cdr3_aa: CASSALTGSYEQYF
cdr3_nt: TGTGCCAGCAGCGCTTTGACAGGTTCCTACGAGCAGTACTTC

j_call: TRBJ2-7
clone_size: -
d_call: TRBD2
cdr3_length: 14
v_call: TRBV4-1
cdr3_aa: CASSLAAGVSEQYF
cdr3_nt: TGCGCCAGCAGCTTAGCAGCGGGGGTTTCCGAGCAGTACTTC

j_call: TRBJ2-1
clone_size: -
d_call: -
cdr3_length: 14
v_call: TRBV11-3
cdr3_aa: CASSLESGGGEQFF
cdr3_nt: TGTGCCAGCAGCTTAGAATCTGGTGGCGGTGAGCAGTTCTTC

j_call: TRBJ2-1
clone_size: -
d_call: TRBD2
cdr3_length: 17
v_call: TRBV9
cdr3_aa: CASSDPQREVIPNEQFF
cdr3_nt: TGTGCCAGCAGCGACCCCCAGCGGGAGGTAATTCCGAATGAGCAGTTCTTC

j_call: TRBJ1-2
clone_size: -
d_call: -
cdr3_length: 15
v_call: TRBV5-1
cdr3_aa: CASSLAYRDPGGYTF
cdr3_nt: TGCGCCAGCAGCTTGGCCTACAGGGACCCCGGGGGCTACACCTTC

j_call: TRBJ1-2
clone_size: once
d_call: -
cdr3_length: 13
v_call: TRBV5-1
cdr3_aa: CASSLAFGDGYTF
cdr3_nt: TGCGCCAGCAGCTTGGCCTTCGGGGATGGCTACACCTTC

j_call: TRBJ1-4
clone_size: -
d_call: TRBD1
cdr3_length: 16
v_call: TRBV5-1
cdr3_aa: CASSPGQGASVEKLFF
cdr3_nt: TGCGCCAGCAGCCCCGGACAGGGGGCGTCTGTTGAAAAACTGTTTTTT

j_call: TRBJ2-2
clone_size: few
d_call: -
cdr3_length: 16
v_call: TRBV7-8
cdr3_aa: CASSSYPQGNTGELFF
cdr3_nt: TGTGCCAGCAGCTCCTACCCGCAGGGTAACACCGGGGAGCTGTTTTTT

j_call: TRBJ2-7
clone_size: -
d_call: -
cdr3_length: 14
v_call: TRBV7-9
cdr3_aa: CASSPPVTIYEQYF
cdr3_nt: TGTGCCAGCAGCCCCCCCGTGACTATATACGAGCAGTACTTC

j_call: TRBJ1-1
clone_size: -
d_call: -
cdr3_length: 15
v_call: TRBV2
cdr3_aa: CASTPRGQLNTEAFF
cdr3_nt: TGTGCCAGCACCCCACGAGGCCAACTGAACACTGAAGCTTTCTTT

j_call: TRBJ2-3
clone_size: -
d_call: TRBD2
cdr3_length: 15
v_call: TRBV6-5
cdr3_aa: CASSPSGRYTDTQYF
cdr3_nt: TGTGCCAGCAGTCCTAGCGGGAGGTACACAGATACGCAGTATTTT

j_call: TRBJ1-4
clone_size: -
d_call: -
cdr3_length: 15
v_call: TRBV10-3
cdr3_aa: CAISAQGTRDEKLFF
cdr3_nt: TGTGCCATCAGTGCTCAAGGTACCCGGGATGAAAAACTGTTTTTT

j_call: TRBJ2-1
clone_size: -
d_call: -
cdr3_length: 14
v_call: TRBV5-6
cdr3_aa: CASSLGATYNEQFF
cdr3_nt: TGTGCCAGCAGCCTGGGGGCCACCTACAATGAGCAGTTCTTC

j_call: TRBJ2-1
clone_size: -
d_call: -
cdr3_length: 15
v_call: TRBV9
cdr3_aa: CASSVGGGPSGEQFF
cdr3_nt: TGTGCCAGCAGCGTAGGCGGGGGCCCATCGGGCGAGCAGTTCTTC

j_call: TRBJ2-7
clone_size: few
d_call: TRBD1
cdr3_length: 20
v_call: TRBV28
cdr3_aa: CASSTNFWVRDGQVDYEQYF
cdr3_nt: TGTGCCAGCAGTACAAACTTTTGGGTAAGAGACGGACAGGTAGACTACGAGCAGTACTTC

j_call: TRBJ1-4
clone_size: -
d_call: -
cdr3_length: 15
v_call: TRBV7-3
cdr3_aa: CASSLIGGANEKLFF
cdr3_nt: TGTGCCAGCAGCTTAATTGGGGGGGCTAATGAAAAACTGTTTTTT

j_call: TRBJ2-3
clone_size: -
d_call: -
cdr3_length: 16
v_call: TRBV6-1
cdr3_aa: CASSEEPGEGTDTQYF
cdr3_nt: TGTGCCAGCAGTGAGGAACCGGGGGAGGGCACAGATACGCAGTATTTT

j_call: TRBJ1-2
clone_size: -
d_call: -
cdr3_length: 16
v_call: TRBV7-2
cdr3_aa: CASSPVGGSRYYGYTF
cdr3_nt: TGTGCCAGCAGCCCGGTGGGGGGTTCGCGATATTATGGCTACACCTTC

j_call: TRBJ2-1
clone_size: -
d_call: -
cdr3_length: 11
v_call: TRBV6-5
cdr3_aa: CASSRYNEQFF
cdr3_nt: TGTGCCAGCAGTCGTTACAATGAGCAGTTCTTC

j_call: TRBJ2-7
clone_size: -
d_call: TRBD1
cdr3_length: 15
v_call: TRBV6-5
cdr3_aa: CASSYTRGQAYEQYF
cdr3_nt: TGTGCCAGCAGTTATACGCGAGGACAGGCATACGAGCAGTACTTC

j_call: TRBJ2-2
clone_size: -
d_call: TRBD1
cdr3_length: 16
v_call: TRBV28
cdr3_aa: CASSFSDRGNTGELFF
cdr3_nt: TGTGCCAGCAGTTTCTCCGACAGGGGTAACACCGGGGAGCTGTTTTTT

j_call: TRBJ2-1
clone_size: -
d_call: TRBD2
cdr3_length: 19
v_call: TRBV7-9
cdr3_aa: CASSLNLAGGSARYNEQFF
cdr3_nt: TGTGCCAGCAGCTTAAACTTAGCGGGAGGCTCAGCCCGCTACAATGAGCAGTTCTTC

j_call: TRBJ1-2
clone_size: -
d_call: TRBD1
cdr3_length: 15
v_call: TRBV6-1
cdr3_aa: CASSGLDRPHGGYTF
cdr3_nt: TGTGCCAGCAGTGGGCTGGACAGGCCCCATGGAGGCTACACCTTC

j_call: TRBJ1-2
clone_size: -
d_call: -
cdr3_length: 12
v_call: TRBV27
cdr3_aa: CASRDRYYGYTF
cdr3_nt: TGTGCCAGCAGGGACAGATACTATGGCTACACCTTC